This T cell receptor beta chain came from a study of cytomegalovirus exposure and HLA in healthy donors. The overall study: Counted in an early data release were some 81 million unique TCRs from HLA-typed donors.

Germline V gene lookup returns CDR1 LGHNA and CDR2 YSLEER. The CDR3 runs to 15 residues. The V and J ends lost 0 bases and 7 bases, in that order; junction bases with no gene match: 7. A word on this clone: Its cognate antigen is unknown.

The PCR was carried out with 60 Vbeta primers and 13 Jbeta primers. TCRdb keeps only in-frame clones here, not all; method: immunoSEQ multiplex PCR. The table records about 98,000 clones, roughly 76% of them present only once. Findings of the study overall: The authors considered a cluster of highly shared sequence variants likely to be a sequencing artifact. The authors reported that TCR beta sequences could predict HLA-A and HLA-B alleles. These predictions were accurate for most subjects in the first cohort.

This clonotype was sampled from a human donor in good health. The sample was PBMCs. This chain joins TRBV4-3 and TRBJ2-7; TRBD2 aligns across 9 bases. CDR3 in DNA: TGCGCCAGCAGCCAAGATAGTAGCGGGAGCAGAGAGCAGTACTTC. It translates to CASSQDSSGSREQYF.